The present T cell receptor beta chain was sequenced within a study of cytomegalovirus exposure and HLA in healthy donors. The repertoire was sequenced with immunoSEQ multiplex PCR; TCRdb's copy has only in-frame clones and lacks some. The sample records roughly 330,000 clones, approximately 90% being singletons. The CDR3 consists of 13 residues. The V end was cut by 1 base, the J end by 3 bases, with 3 bases between. From germline, CDR1 is SGHAT and CDR2 FQNNGV. Sequencing input: PBMCs. The genes are TRBV11-2 and TRBJ2-2; D is ambiguous. The sequence came from a woman aged 25 to 39 in good health and CMV-seropositive. CDR3 sequence reads: CASSLGHTGELFF. Here the CDR3 DNA reads TGTGCCAGCAGCTTAGGTCACACCGGGGAGCTGTTTTTT. The variable domain in full, with the rest retrieved from reference TRBV11-2 and TRBJ2-2, is EAGVAQSPRYKIIEKRQSVAFWCNPISGHATLYWYQQILGQGPKLLIQFQNNGVVDDSQLPKDRFSAERLKGVDSTLKIQPAKLEDSAVYLCASSLGHTGELFFGEGSRLTVL.